Detailed here is one T cell receptor beta chain. Its antigen target is currently unknown. Base-call qualities are not available, and no considerably larger clone is one nucleotide away. At diagnosis, peripheral blood, uninvolved tumor-adjacent lung and tumor were collected and stored as a combination of fresh-frozen and FFPE material. Blood samples were analyzed as peripheral blood mononuclear cells for TCR repertoire profiling. This sample was included in a study of T cells in localized non-small cell lung cancer (dated by TCRdb to the early 2020s). Some background on the complete study: The study analyzed T cell repertoires of about 230 early-stage NSCLC patients, comparing tumors and uninvolved tumor-adjacent lungs. The cohort comprised around 240 treatment-naïve NSCLC patients with resected, localized lung tumors. Of the NSCLC patients, about 130 were male and around 97 were female, and the mean age was roughly 61 years. Study-wide findings and limitations: Uninvolved tumor-adjacent lung showed the highest T cell clonality, higher than tumor, which suggests more focused antigenic responses in the uninvolved tumor-adjacent lung. Higher T cell density in blood was associated with longer overall survival, whereas higher clonality in adjacent lung was associated with shorter survival. A median of roughly 60 of the top 100 tumor clones were detected in paired uninvolved adjacent lung, and approximately 28 of these tumor clones were also found among the top 100 clones of the paired uninvolved adjacent lung. Because of the exploratory design, TCR variables were selected using unadjusted p-values without false-discovery rate correction. Because multi-region tumor sequencing was not performed, intratumor heterogeneity could not be ruled out.

The immunoSEQ Assay was used to sequence TCR beta CDR3 regions from DNA. The study's processing was this. To compute T cell density, TCR beta template counts were normalized to usable DNA, which was estimated by amplifying housekeeping genes. Using the preseqR package, richness was estimated by extrapolating to 120,000 templates for tissue samples and 400,000 templates for PBMC samples. Clonality was defined by subtracting Pielou's evenness from one. To identify tissue-enriched TCRs, differential abundance testing was run on productive amino-acid clonotypes with a minimum total count of 5 and an alpha of 0.1. Repertoire overlap between compartments was quantified with the Jaccard Index and Morisita Overlap Index. TCR beta CDR3s were clustered by GLIPH together with public tetramer-defined viral CDR3s, and at least three viral sequences plus V-gene enrichment were required for viral motifs. TCRdb holds this immuneACCESS table with in-frame rearrangements only. Some clones are missing; in checked studies, unresolved V genes explain under half, and the rest has no known cause. The V and J calls and the clone size are those of that table, but D and trimming were determined from the DNA. The sample records 32,000 or so clones, 85% to 90% of which are singletons. About 3.8% of the sample lies in the top ten.

The CDR3 spans 13 residues, from the cysteine through the phenylalanine. Here the CDR3 DNA is all that survives: 39 bases in frame from base 1. The V and J ends are trimmed by 3 bases and 5 bases, leaving 11 bases between them. CDR1 and CDR2 are drawn from the germline V gene: SGDLS, YYNGEE. This specimen consisted of peripheral blood, obtained before any cancer treatment. The V and J genes are TRBV9 and TRBJ2-5; possibly the D gene is TRBD2, per 6 matching bases. This receptor was identified in a man between 40 and 70 years old with stage I lung adenocarcinoma. In nucleotides, the sequence is TGTGCCAGCAGCGAACGGGACTCGGAGACCCAGTACTTC. The resulting protein is CASSERDSETQYF.